The TCR beta chain under discussion was sequenced for a study of blood T cell repertoires in COVID-19. The data were produced by immunoSEQ multiplex PCR, yet TCRdb's version contains in-frame clones alone and is incomplete. The sample holds roughly 240,000 clones, 80% to 90% seen once. Shortly before study entry, within 2 weeks, exposed participants had met a COVID-19 case. This receptor was taken from a woman aged 35 to 49 who had been exposed to COVID-19. Source material: PBMCs or T cells enriched from blood (not recorded which).

The CDR3 bases are TGTGCCACCGTCGGGGGCGGGGGAGACACTGAAGCTTTCTTT. Its protein is CATVGGGGDTEAFF. The chain combines TRBV6-5 with TRBJ1-1; maybe TRBD1 (6 bases). Germline V gene data show CDR1 as MNHEY and CDR2 as SVGAGI. The CDR3 contains 14 residues. V gave up 10 bases and J gave up 3 bases, with 18 bases separating them.